The rows below give T cell receptor beta chains drawn from one sample of a study of technical replicates of blood from a few donors. The data were produced by immunoSEQ multiplex PCR, yet TCRdb's version contains in-frame clones alone and is incomplete. There are roughly 60,000 clones in the sample; about 94% occur only once, and 2.5% to 3.5% lies in the top ten. The sample comprised PBMCs. The receptors originated from a human donor in good health. Some clones in this sample may be carry-over from other donors' samples. The CDR3 runs from the conserved cysteine through the conserved F or W. A D gene is named only where the DNA matches it firmly. A clone size is listed for some rows: how often the clone was seen (once, few, many), or a class if it is expanded.

j_gene,v_gene,abundance,d_gene,CDR3nt,CDR3aa
TRBJ1-2,TRBV10-3,-,TRBD1,TGTGCCATCATTAAGACAGGGGGGCATGGCTACACCTTC,CAIIKTGGHGYTF
TRBJ2-1,TRBV7-6,-,-,TGTGCCAGCAGCTTAGTAGGGGGTCAGGGCTACAATGAGCAGTTCTTC,CASSLVGGQGYNEQFF
TRBJ2-6,TRBV30,-,TRBD2,TGTGCCTGGAGTGTCTTGCTAGCGGGAGCCGCTACCGGGGCCAACGTCCTGACTTTC,CAWSVLLAGAATGANVLTF
TRBJ1-2,TRBV30,once,-,TGTGCCTGGATGCGGGGGGCGCGTAATGGCTACACCTTC,CAWMRGARNGYTF
TRBJ2-7,TRBV9,-,TRBD2,TGTGCCAGCAGCCCAAGTCCAATTGGGACTAGCGGGAGCTCCTACGAGCAGTACTTC,CASSPSPIGTSGSSYEQYF
TRBJ2-1,TRBV19,once,-,TGTGCCAGTAGCTATGTCCAGGGGTCCTACAATGAGCAGTTCTTC,CASSYVQGSYNEQFF
TRBJ2-7,TRBV4-3,-,TRBD2,TGCGCCAGCAGCCAAGAGGCCTCGCGGGAGGGCCACGAGCAGTACTTC,CASSQEASREGHEQYF
TRBJ2-7,TRBV4-3,-,-,TGCGCCAGCAGCCAAGGTAGAGCGCCATCCTACGAGCAGTACTTC,CASSQGRAPSYEQYF
TRBJ2-1,TRBV9,once,TRBD2,TGTGCCGCCTCTCCCGGGACTACTAATAATGAGCAGTTCTTC,CAASPGTTNNEQFF
TRBJ1-1,TRBV29-1,once,-,TGCAGCGTTATGAGTGGAGTGAACACTGAAGCTTTCTTT,CSVMSGVNTEAFF
TRBJ2-2,TRBV15,-,-,TGTGCCACCAGCAGAGGGCTAGACCGCACCGGGGAGCTGTTTTTT,CATSRGLDRTGELFF
TRBJ2-3,TRBV9,-,TRBD2,TGTGCCAGCAGCGTAGCGGGACTAGCGGGCCAAGCGCAGTATTTT,CASSVAGLAGQAQYF
TRBJ2-2,TRBV5-1,-,TRBD1,TGCGCCAGCACCCGGACCCGGACAGGGGGCAACACCGGGGAGCTGTTTTTT,CASTRTRTGGNTGELFF
TRBJ2-7,TRBV4-3,-,TRBD2,TGCGCCAGCAGCCAGTCCATAGCGGGGGCGTCCTACGAGCAGTACTTC,CASSQSIAGASYEQYF
TRBJ1-2,TRBV27,-,TRBD1,TGTGCCAGCAGTTTAGACAGGGACTACTATGGCTACACCTTC,CASSLDRDYYGYTF
TRBJ1-3,TRBV4-3,-,TRBD1,TGCGCCAGCAGCCAAGCCACAGGGGCTGGAAACACCATATATTTT,CASSQATGAGNTIYF
TRBJ1-1,TRBV5-6,-,-,TGTGCCAGCAGCTTGGCCTACGGGACAGAAGCTTTCTTT,CASSLAYGTEAFF
TRBJ1-2,TRBV7-2,-,-,TGTGCCAGCAGCGCACCCGGACAGACTAACGGCTACACCTTC,CASSAPGQTNGYTF
TRBJ2-7,TRBV7-8,-,TRBD1,TGTGCCAGCAGCTACGCCACGGGACAGGGGTTCTACGAGCAGTACTTC,CASSYATGQGFYEQYF
TRBJ1-5,TRBV12-5,-,TRBD1,TGTGCTAGTGGTTGGACAGGGGATGGCAATCAGCCCCAGCATTTT,CASGWTGDGNQPQHF
TRBJ1-3,TRBV9,-,-,TGTGCCAGCAGCGTGGCAGCCTCGGGCTCTGGAAACACCATATATTTT,CASSVAASGSGNTIYF
TRBJ2-5,TRBV7-9,-,-,TGTGCCAGCAGCTTAGCGAGGAGGGATCGGGTCCAAGAGACCCAGTACTTC,CASSLARRDRVQETQYF
TRBJ2-1,TRBV4-3,-,-,TGCGCCAGCAGCCAAGCATCCGGGACTCATGAGCAGTTCTTC,CASSQASGTHEQFF
TRBJ2-2,TRBV21-1,once,-,TGTGCCAGCAGCAAAGGGGGAGCGGGGGAGAACACCGGGGAGCTGTTTTTT,CASSKGGAGENTGELFF
TRBJ2-1,TRBV6-1,-,-,TGTGCCAGCAGTGTACGGGGGATGGGTGACAATGAGCAGTTCTTC,CASSVRGMGDNEQFF
TRBJ2-3,TRBV11-2,-,-,TGTGCCAGCAGCACCTCCGGCGGAGGGTGGAATACGCAGTATTTT,CASSTSGGGWNTQYF
TRBJ2-7,TRBV4-2,medium-sized,-,TGTGCCAGCAGCCAAGTGTTGTACTCGTTGAGTTATCCCGAGCAGTACTTC,CASSQVLYSLSYPEQYF
TRBJ2-1,TRBV7-9,-,TRBD2,TGTGCCAGCAGCAACGGACTAGCGGGAGTGTACAATGAGCAGTTCTTC,CASSNGLAGVYNEQFF
TRBJ1-1,TRBV5-1,-,TRBD1,TGCGCCAGCAGCTTGGAAGGGGGCAGGAACACTGAAGCTTTCTTT,CASSLEGGRNTEAFF
TRBJ2-7,TRBV6-1,-,TRBD1,TGTGCCAGCAGTAGACAGGGGAAAGACCACGAGCAGTACTTC,CASSRQGKDHEQYF
TRBJ2-2,TRBV2,-,-,TGTGCCAGCCGAGAAGATCGGCTCGCCGGGGGTGCCGGGGAGCTGTTTTTT,CASREDRLAGGAGELFF
TRBJ1-4,TRBV2,-,TRBD1,TGTGCCAGCAGTGAAGCGCTTTGGACAGGGGATGAAAAACTGTTTTTT,CASSEALWTGDEKLFF